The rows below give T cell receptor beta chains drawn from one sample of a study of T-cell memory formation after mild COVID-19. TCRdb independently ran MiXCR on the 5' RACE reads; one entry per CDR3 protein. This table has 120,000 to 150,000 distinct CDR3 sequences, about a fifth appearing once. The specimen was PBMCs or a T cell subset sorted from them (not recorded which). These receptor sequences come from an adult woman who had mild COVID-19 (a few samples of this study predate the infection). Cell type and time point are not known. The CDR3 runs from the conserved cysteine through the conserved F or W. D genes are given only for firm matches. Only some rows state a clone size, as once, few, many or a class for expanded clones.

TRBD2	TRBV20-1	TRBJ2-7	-	CSATELAGGLWEQYF	TGCAGTGCTACCGAACTAGCGGGGGGGCTTTGGGAGCAGTACTTC
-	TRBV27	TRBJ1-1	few	CASSQTNSEAFF	TGTGCCAGCAGTCAGACGAACAGTGAAGCTTTCTTT
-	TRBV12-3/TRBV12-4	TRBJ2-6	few	CASSPRWALVGANVLTF	TGTGCCAGCAGTCCCCGTTGGGCCCTGGTTGGGGCCAACGTCCTGACTTTC
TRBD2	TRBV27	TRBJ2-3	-	CASSQGWRGMQYF	TGTGCCAGCTCCCAAGGCTGGCGGGGGATGCAGTATTTT
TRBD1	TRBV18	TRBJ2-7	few	CASSPGTASYEQYF	TGTGCCAGCTCACCCGGGACAGCCTCCTACGAGCAGTACTTC
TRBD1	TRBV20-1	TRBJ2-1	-	CSAPGQIYNEQFF	TGCAGTGCGCCGGGACAGATATACAATGAGCAGTTCTTC
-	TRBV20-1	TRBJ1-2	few	CSARDSQGRGYTF	TGCAGTGCTAGAGATAGCCAGGGTCGAGGCTACACCTTC
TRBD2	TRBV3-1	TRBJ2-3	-	CASSQSGGAGADTQYF	TGTGCCAGCAGCCAATCGGGGGGGGCCGGGGCAGATACGCAGTATTTT
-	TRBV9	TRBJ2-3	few	CASSPTSGFGPDTQYF	TGTGCCAGCAGCCCCACCTCGGGTTTTGGCCCAGATACGCAGTATTTT
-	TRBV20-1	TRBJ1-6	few	CSARDPRAGTPLHF	TGCAGTGCTAGAGATCCCAGGGCAGGGACACCCCTCCACTTT
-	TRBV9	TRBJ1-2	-	CASSVDTAGHGYTF	TGTGCCAGCAGCGTAGATACAGCGGGACATGGCTACACCTTC
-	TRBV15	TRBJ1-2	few	CATSRGKGLKGYTF	TGTGCCACCAGCAGAGGCAAGGGGCTGAAAGGCTACACCTTC
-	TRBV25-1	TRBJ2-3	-	CASSEGLATDTQYF	TGTGCCAGCAGTGAGGGCCTTGCCACAGATACGCAGTATTTT
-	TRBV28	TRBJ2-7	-	CASSPGGGGAREQYF	TGTGCCAGCAGTCCCGGTGGAGGGGGGGCGCGCGAGCAGTACTTC
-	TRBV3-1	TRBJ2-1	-	CASSQDILPNEQFF	TGTGCCAGCAGCCAAGATATTCTTCCCAATGAGCAGTTCTTC
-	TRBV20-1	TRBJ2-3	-	CSARGRGRTDTQYF	TGCAGTGCTCGGGGGAGGGGGAGGACAGATACGCAGTATTTT
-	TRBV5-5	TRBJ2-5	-	CASSPLGQETQYF	TGTGCCAGCAGCCCATTAGGACAAGAGACCCAGTACTTC
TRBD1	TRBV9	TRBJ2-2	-	CASTAGGGELFF	TGTGCCAGCACGGCAGGGGGCGGGGAGCTGTTTTTT
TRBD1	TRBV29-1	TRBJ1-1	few	CSVSGGGTEAFF	TGCAGCGTATCAGGGGGTGGAACTGAAGCTTTCTTT
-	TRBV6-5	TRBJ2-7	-	CASSYGQTYEQYF	TGTGCCAGCAGTTACGGGCAGACCTACGAGCAGTACTTC
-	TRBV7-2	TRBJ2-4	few	CANSLPAGALAKNIQYF	TGTGCCAACAGCTTACCGGCGGGGGCTCTAGCCAAAAACATTCAGTACTTC
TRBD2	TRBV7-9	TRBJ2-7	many	CASRKAGGPPDEQYF	TGTGCCAGCAGGAAAGCGGGAGGGCCCCCGGACGAGCAGTACTTC
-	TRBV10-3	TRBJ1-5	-	CAISEGVSQPQHF	TGTGCCATCAGTGAGGGGGTTAGCCAGCCCCAGCATTTT
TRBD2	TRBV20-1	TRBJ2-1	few	CSATETSGRGGEQFF	TGCAGTGCAACCGAGACTAGCGGGAGGGGCGGTGAGCAGTTCTTC
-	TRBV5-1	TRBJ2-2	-	CASSYPGAGNTGELFF	TGCGCCAGCAGCTATCCAGGGGCTGGGAACACCGGGGAGCTGTTTTTT
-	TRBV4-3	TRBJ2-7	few	CASSQSGGGQGAYEQYF	TGCGCCAGCAGCCAGAGCGGGGGGGGACAGGGGGCCTACGAGCAGTACTTC